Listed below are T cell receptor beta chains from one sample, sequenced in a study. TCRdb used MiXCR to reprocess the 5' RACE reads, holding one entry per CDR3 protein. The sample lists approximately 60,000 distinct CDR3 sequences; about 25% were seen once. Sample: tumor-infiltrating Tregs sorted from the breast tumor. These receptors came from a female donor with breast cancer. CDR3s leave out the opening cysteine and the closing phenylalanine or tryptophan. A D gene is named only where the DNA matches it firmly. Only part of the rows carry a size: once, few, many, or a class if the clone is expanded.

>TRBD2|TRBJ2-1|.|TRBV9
ASSPGARLAGTKSTREQF
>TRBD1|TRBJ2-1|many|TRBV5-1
ASSPGQGSEQF
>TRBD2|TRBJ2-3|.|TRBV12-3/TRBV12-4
ASSLRASGARDTQY
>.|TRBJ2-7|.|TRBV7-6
ASSLYPRGTPWSYEQY
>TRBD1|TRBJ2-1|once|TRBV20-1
SAIDRGLDEQF
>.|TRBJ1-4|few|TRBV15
ATSRVREKLF
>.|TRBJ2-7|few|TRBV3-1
ASSQEGSTTYEQY
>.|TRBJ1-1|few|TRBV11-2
ASSRGHSNTEAF
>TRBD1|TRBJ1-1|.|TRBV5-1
ASSLGTGMNTEAF
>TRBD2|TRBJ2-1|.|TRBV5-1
ASSNSILAGGSDSSYNEQF
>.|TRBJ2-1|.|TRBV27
ASSLPSKQYNEQF
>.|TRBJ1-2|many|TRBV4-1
ASSQEGLGTFNYGYT
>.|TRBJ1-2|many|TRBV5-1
ASSYEGNYGYT
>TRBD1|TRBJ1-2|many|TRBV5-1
ASSLYEGADYGYT
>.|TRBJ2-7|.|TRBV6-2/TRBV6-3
ASSTVQGRYEQY
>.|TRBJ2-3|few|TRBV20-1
STHNPRSITDTQY
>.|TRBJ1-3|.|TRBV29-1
SVVAGSSGNTIY
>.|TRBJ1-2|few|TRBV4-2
ASSQDMATRDYGYT
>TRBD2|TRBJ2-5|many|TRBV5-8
ASSFGTSGETQY
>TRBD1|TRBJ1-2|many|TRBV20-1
SADRVIGYGYT
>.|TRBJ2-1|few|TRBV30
AWNLGSSSYNEQF
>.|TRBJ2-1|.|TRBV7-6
AGSFLARGDNEQF
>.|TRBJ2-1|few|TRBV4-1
ASSQSTSSYNEQF
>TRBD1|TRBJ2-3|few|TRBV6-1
ASSLDRGRNTQY
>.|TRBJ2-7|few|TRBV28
ASMAGIQYEQY
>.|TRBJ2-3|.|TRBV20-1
SASYGKGTDTQY
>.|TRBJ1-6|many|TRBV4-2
ASSRETGAEGNSPLH
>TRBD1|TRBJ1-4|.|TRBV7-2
ASSSGEDRGEKLF
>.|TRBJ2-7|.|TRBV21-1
ASSTNTLSGQY
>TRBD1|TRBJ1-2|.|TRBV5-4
ASSLDQTGGRGYT